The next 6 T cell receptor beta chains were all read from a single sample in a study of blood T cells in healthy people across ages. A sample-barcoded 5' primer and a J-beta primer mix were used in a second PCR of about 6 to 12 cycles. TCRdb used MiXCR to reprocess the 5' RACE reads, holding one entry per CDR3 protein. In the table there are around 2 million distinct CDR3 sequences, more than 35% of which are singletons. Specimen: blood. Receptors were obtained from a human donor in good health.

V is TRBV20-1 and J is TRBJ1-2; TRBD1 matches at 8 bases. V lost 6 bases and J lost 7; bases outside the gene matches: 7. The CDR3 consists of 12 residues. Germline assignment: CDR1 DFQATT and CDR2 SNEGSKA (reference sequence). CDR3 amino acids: CSAPTGDCGYTF. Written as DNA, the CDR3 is TGCAGTGCGCCGACAGGGGACTGTGGCTACACCTTC.

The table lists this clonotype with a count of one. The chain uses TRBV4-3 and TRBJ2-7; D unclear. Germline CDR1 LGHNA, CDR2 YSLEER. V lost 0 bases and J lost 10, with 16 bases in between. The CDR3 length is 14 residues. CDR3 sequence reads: CASSQDSSKALQYF. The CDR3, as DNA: TGCGCCAGCAGCCAAGATAGTAGTAAGGCTTTACAGTACTTC.

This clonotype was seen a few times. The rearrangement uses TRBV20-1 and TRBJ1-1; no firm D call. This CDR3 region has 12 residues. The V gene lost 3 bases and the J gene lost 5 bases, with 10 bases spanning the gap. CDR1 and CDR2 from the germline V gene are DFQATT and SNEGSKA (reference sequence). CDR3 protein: CSASPFSTEAFF. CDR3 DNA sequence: TGCAGTGCTAGTCCCTTCAGTACTGAAGCTTTCTTT.

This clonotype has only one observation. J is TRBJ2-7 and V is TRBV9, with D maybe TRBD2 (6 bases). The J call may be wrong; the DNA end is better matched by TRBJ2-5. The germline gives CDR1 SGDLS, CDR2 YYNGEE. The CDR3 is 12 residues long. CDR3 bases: TGTGCCAGCAGCGCAACGGAGGGGACCCAGTACTTC. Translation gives CASSATEGTQYF.

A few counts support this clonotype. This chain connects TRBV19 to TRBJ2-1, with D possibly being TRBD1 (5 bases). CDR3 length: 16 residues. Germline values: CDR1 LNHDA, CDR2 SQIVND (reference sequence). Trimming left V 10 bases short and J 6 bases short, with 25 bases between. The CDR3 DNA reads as TGTGCCACCCGCACTGGGCCCAGGGCAATTGGCAATGAGCAGTTCTTC. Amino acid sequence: CATRTGPRAIGNEQFF.

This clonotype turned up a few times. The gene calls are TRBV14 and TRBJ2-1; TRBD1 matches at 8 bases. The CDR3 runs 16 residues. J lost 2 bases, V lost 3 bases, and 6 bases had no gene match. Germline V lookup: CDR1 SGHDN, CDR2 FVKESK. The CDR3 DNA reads TGTGCCAGCAGCCACGACTCAGGGGGCCCCTACAATGAGCAGTTCTTC. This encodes CASSHDSGGPYNEQFF.